Detailed here is one T cell receptor (beta chain). Original methodology: Estimation of nucleated cell counts was performed using reference gene primer amplification. Data came from immunoSEQ multiplex PCR; TCRdb stores just in-frame clones and leaves some out. V and J calls and clone size come straight from that table; D and trimming were deduced from the DNA. The sample has around 270,000 clones; about nine tenths are singletons. This entry is derived from a study of blood T cell repertoires in COVID-19. Background on the study: PBMCs, B-cell-depleted T cells, or T cells provided the cDNA or gDNA that made up the material.

What was sequenced was peripheral blood. The TCR originated in a man in his forties who had recovered from COVID-19.

CDR3 sequence: CASSQDGRRTLGNTIYF. CDR3 in DNA: TGTGCCAGCAGCCAGGATGGACGGCGGACTCTAGGAAACACCATATATTTT. The V call is TRBV3-1 (or the pseudogene TRBV3-2), the J call TRBJ1-3; D unresolved. CDR1 is LGHDT, CDR2 YNNKEL, per germline (reference sequence). V was shortened by 3 bases and J by 4 bases, with 19 bases between the two germline ends. This CDR3 has 17 residues.